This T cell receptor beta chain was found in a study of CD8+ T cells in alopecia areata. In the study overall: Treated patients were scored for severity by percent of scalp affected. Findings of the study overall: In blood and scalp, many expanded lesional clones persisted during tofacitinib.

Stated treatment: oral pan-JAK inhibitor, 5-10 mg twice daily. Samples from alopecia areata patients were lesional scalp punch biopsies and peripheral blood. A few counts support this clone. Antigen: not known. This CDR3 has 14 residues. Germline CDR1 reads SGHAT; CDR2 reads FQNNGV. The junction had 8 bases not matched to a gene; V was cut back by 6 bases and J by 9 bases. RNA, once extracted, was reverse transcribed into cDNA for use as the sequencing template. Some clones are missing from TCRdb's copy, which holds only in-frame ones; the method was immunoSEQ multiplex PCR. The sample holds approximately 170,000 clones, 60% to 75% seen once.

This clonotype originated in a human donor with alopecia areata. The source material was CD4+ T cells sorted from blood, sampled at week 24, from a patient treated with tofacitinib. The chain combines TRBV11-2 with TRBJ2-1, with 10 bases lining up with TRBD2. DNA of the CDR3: TGTGCCAGCAGGGCAGCGGGGGGGCATGGTGAGCAGTTCTTC. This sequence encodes CASRAAGGHGEQFF.